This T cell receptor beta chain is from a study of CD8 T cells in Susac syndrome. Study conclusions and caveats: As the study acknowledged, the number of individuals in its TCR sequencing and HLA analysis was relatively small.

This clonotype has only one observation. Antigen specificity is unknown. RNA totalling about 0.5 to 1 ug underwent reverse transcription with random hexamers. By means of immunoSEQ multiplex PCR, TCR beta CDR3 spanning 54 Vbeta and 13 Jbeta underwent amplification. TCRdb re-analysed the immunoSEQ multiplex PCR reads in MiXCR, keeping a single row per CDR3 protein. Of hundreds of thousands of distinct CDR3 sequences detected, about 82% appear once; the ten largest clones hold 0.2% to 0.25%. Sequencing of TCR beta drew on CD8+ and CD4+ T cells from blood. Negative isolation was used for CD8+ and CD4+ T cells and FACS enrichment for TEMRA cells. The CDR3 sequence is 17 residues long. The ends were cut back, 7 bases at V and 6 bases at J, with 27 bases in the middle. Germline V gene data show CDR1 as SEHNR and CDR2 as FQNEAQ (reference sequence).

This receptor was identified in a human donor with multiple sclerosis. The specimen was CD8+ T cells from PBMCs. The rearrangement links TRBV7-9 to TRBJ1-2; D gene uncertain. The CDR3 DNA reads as TGTGCCAGCAACCCCACCACCACTCTGCGGGTGGCGAATGGCTACACCTTC. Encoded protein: CASNPTTTLRVANGYTF.